This T cell receptor beta chain comes out of a study of Graves' ophthalmopathy and Graves' hyperthyroidism. Whole-study context: Researchers obtained peripheral blood at initial diagnosis, before any treatment had begun.

Serum thyroxine and TRAb, along with clinical symptoms, thyroid ultrasound and orbital computed tomography, were what diagnosis relied on. CDR3 regions of TCR beta were amplified from RNA transcripts. Scientists carried out first-round RT-PCR using HTBI primers and then a second-round multiplex PCR. A single record per CDR3 protein comes from TCRdb applying MiXCR to the multiplex PCR reads. Among hundreds of thousands of distinct CDR3 sequences listed, around 40% were seen once. This clonotype came up many times. V lost 2 bases and J lost 0, with 10 bases in between. Germline V gives CDR1 SEHNR, CDR2 FQNEAQ (reference sequence). The CDR3 loop spans 15 amino acids.

The rearrangement uses TRBV7-9 and TRBJ1-1; TRBD1 is a possible D gene (6 bases). This clonotype was sampled from an adult man with Graves' ophthalmopathy. The material sequenced was peripheral blood. The CDR3 sequence: CASSLLGQMNTEAFF. The CDR3 region has the DNA TGTGCCAGCAGCTTACTTGGACAGATGAACACTGAAGCTTTCTTT. Drawing the rest from reference TRBV7-9 and TRBJ1-1, the complete variable domain is DTGVSQNPRHKITKRGQNVTFRCDPISEHNRLYWYRQTLGQGPEFLTYFQNEAQLEKSRLLSDRFSAERPKGSFSTLEIQRTEQGDSAMYLCASSLLGQMNTEAFFGQGTRLTVV.